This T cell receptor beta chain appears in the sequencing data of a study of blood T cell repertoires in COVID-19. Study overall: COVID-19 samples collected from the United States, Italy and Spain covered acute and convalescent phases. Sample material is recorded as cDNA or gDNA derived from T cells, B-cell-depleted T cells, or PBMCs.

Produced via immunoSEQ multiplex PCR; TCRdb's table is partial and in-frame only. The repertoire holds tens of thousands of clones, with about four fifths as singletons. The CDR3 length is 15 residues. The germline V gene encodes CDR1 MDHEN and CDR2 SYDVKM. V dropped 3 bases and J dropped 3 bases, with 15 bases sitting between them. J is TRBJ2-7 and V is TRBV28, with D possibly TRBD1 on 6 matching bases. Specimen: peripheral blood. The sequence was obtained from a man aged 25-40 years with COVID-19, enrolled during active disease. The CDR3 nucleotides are TGTGCCAGCAGTTTTAGGGGGATTTTAGTCTACGAGCAGTACTTC. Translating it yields CASSFRGILVYEQYF.